The present T cell receptor beta chain was sequenced within a study of blood T cell repertoires in COVID-19. Study at large: Samples taken during acute and convalescent COVID-19 were collected in the United States, Italy and Spain. Nucleic acid was either cDNA or gDNA, and it came from T cells, B-cell-depleted T cells, or PBMCs.

Original processing methods: For nucleated cells, counts were estimated from reference gene primer amplification. The repertoire was sequenced with immunoSEQ multiplex PCR; TCRdb's copy has only in-frame clones and lacks some. V, J and clone size were drawn from that table, and D and trimming were deduced from the DNA. Of roughly 88,000 clones listed, 90% to 95% are singletons. The V and J ends lost 8 bases and 1 base, in that order; junction bases with no gene match: 4. The CDR3 consists of 13 residues. Germline loops: CDR1 KGHSH, CDR2 LQKENI. The material sequenced was peripheral blood. The TCR originated in a woman aged 45-60 years in a cohort sampled during active COVID-19. The J gene is TRBJ1-2, the V gene TRBV18, with 7 bases matching TRBD1. The CDR3 loop is CASGQENNYGYTF. CDR3 nucleotide sequence: TGTGCCAGCGGACAGGAGAATAACTATGGCTACACCTTC.